The 23 T cell receptor beta chains in this list originate from one sample, sequenced in a study of identifying expanded T cells in peripheral blood. Clones were sequenced by immunoSEQ multiplex PCR, and TCRdb holds only the in-frame ones, with some missing. The sample holds some 96,000 clones, around 90% seen once. The sequenced sample was blood. Receptors originate from a person aged 18-70 years in good health.

J is TRBJ1-1 and V is TRBV2, with 8 bases matching TRBD1. In germline, CDR1 is SNHLY, CDR2 FYNNEI. This CDR3 has 13 residues. Trimming at V came to 3 bases and at J to 4 bases, leaving 1 base not matched to a gene. The CDR3 is CASSEDRVTEAFF. CDR3 bases: TGTGCCAGCAGTGAGGACAGGGTCACTGAAGCTTTCTTT.

The chain uses TRBV10-2 and TRBJ1-4; no firm D call. Germline CDR1 WSHSY, CDR2 SAAADI. The CDR3 has 17 residues. The V end lost 6 bases, the J end lost 0 bases, and 17 bases lay between the germline ends. The CDR3 protein is CASSHSGRVTTNEKLFF. The CDR3 region has the DNA TGCGCCAGCAGCCACTCGGGGAGGGTAACAACTAATGAAAAACTGTTTTTT.

The DNA for the CDR3 is TGTGCTAGTGGCCTAGGGGACATAGCCGATGAAGCTTTCTTT. Encoded protein: CASGLGDIADEAFF. The chain joins TRBV12-5 to TRBJ1-1; D perhaps matches TRBD1 (6 bases). The CDR3 contains 14 residues. Germline CDR1 LGHNT, CDR2 FRNRAP. V shed 6 bases and J shed 7 bases, with 18 bases lying between them. The complete variable domain, with remaining parts taken from reference TRBV12-5 and TRBJ1-1, reads DARVTQTPRHKVTEMGQEVTMRCQPILGHNTVFWYRQTMMQGLELLAYFRNRAPLDDSGMPKDRFSAEMPDATLATLKIQPSEPRDSAVYFCASGLGDIADEAFFGQGTRLTVV.

The chain is built from TRBV29-1 and TRBJ2-7; D gene ambiguous. Germline CDR1 is SQVTM and CDR2 is ANQGSEA. Trimming pared 7 bases from V and 6 bases from J, leaving 19 bases between. This CDR3 has 13 residues. CDR3 DNA sequence: TGCAGCGCCCTGGTTGGGTCCCTCTTCGAGCAGTACTTC. Protein sequence: CSALVGSLFEQYF.

This chain uses TRBV19 with TRBJ2-6; perhaps TRBD1 as D (5 bases). This CDR3 has 16 amino acids. The V gene lost 5 bases and the J gene lost 1 base, with 12 bases spanning the gap. The germline V gene has CDR1 LNHDA and CDR2 SQIVND (reference sequence). The CDR3 is CASSLRTLSGANVLTF. Written as DNA, the CDR3 is TGTGCCAGTAGTCTGAGGACACTTTCTGGGGCCAACGTCCTGACTTTC.

J is TRBJ1-6 and V is TRBV27; D is uncertain. With 6 bases removed from V and 14 bases from J, the gap between germline ends came to 20 bases. From germline, CDR1 is MNHEY and CDR2 SMNVEV (reference sequence). The CDR3 length is 14 residues. The CDR3: CASSFLALRQTLHF. CDR3 DNA sequence: TGTGCCAGCAGCTTTTTGGCCCTGAGGCAGACCCTCCACTTT.

This clone was seen a single time. The V and J genes are TRBV10-3 and TRBJ1-2, with 8 bases that match TRBD1. This CDR3 comprises 13 residues. V gave up 8 bases and J gave up 3 bases; unmatched junction bases: 5. The germline V gene has CDR1 ENHRY and CDR2 SYGVKD. CDR3 amino acids: CAILQGADYGYTF. The CDR3 DNA reads TGTGCCATCCTGCAGGGGGCTGACTATGGCTACACCTTC.

The genes are TRBV7-2 and TRBJ1-2, with D hard to call. CDR1 SGHTA and CDR2 FQGNSA come from the germline V gene. V was trimmed by 2 bases and J by 8 bases, leaving 12 bases between them. The CDR3 sequence is 13 residues long. The CDR3 nucleotides read TGTGCCAGCAGCTTATTCGGGCTGGGCGGCTACACCTTC. As protein: CASSLFGLGGYTF.

This clone was picked up one time. The chain combines TRBV7-8 with TRBJ2-7, with 13 bases that match TRBD2. V shed 1 base, J shed 3 bases, and the junction held 3 bases outside the gene matches. In germline, CDR1 is SGHVS, CDR2 FQNEAQ. This CDR3 region has 16 residues. The CDR3: CASSLGGTSGIYEQYF. In DNA form, the CDR3 reads TGTGCCAGCAGCTTAGGCGGGACTAGCGGGATCTACGAGCAGTACTTC.

The chain links TRBV19 to TRBJ2-7; D not resolved. V was clipped by 8 bases and J by 3 bases, with 11 bases between them. The CDR3 covers 12 residues. Germline loops: CDR1 LNHDA, CDR2 SQIVND (reference sequence). CDR3 protein: CASRGSFYEQYF. CDR3 in DNA: TGTGCCAGTCGTGGGTCCTTCTACGAGCAGTACTTC. The full variable domain, rest sourced from reference TRBV19 and TRBJ2-7, is DGGITQSPKYLFRKEGQNVTLSCEQNLNHDAMYWYRQDPGQGLRLIYYSQIVNDFQKGDIAEGYSVSREKKESFPLTVTSAQKNPTAFYLCASRGSFYEQYFGPGTRLTVT.

The V call is TRBV19, the J call TRBJ2-1; 11 bases are a match to TRBD1. CDR3 length: 14 amino acids. Germline trimming cut 7 bases from V and 7 bases from J; bases unmatched to any gene: 6. The germline V gene encodes CDR1 LNHDA and CDR2 SQIVND (reference sequence). CDR3 region: CASNEDRGRNEQFF. CDR3 DNA: TGTGCCAGTAACGAGGACAGGGGGCGGAATGAGCAGTTCTTC. The full variable domain, completed using reference TRBV19 and TRBJ2-1, is DGGITQSPKYLFRKEGQNVTLSCEQNLNHDAMYWYRQDPGQGLRLIYYSQIVNDFQKGDIAEGYSVSREKKESFPLTVTSAQKNPTAFYLCASNEDRGRNEQFFGPGTRLTVL.

The chain joins TRBV13 to TRBJ2-3; no clear D gene. The V end was cut by 4 bases, the J end by 2 bases, with 16 bases between. This CDR3 has 16 residues. Germline CDR1 is PRHDT and CDR2 is FYEKMQ (reference sequence). The CDR3 region has the DNA TGTGCCAGCAGCTCCCCCAGAGGCCTGGACACAGATACGCAGTATTTT. This translates into CASSSPRGLDTDTQYF.

The CDR3 reads CASSTRTGKAEAFF. The CDR3 DNA is TGTGCCAGCAGTACAAGGACAGGGAAAGCTGAAGCTTTCTTT. V is TRBV6-5 and J is TRBJ1-1; 8 nucleotides agree with TRBD1. V lost 5 bases and J lost 6; bases outside the gene matches: 8. The CDR3 runs 14 residues. CDR1 is MNHEY and CDR2 is SVGAGI in the germline V gene.

The chain is built from TRBV29-1 and TRBJ1-1, with unresolved D. CDR1 and CDR2 (germline): SQVTM, ANQGSEA. The CDR3 sequence is 11 residues long. V gave up 0 bases and J gave up 6 bases, with 5 bases separating them. The CDR3 DNA sequence: TGCAGCGTTGAAGATGGCCCTGAAGCTTTCTTT. This gives the protein CSVEDGPEAFF.

The chain uses TRBV7-2 and TRBJ2-1, with D hard to call. V gave up 0 bases and J gave up 0 bases, with 12 bases separating them. CDR1 and CDR2 (germline): SGHTA, FQGNSA. The CDR3 loop spans 17 amino acids. This CDR3 reads CASSLAPPLSSYNEQFF. The CDR3, as DNA: TGTGCCAGCAGCTTAGCTCCCCCCTTGAGCTCCTACAATGAGCAGTTCTTC.

This chain links TRBV27 with TRBJ2-2, with 8 bases fitting TRBD1. Germline CDR1 is MNHEY and CDR2 is SMNVEV (reference sequence). V lost 5 bases to trimming and J lost 3 bases; unmatched junction nucleotides: 11. The CDR3 is 17 amino acids. The CDR3 loop reads CASSQTSTGVDTGELFF. The CDR3, as DNA: TGTGCCAGCAGTCAAACTTCGACAGGGGTGGACACCGGGGAGCTGTTTTTT.

The chain recombines TRBV7-9 with TRBJ1-3; D is unresolved. The V gene's germline CDR1 is SEHNR and CDR2 FQNEAQ (reference sequence). CDR3 length: 16 amino acids. The germline V and J ends were trimmed by 2 bases and 1 base, with 12 bases remaining between them. The CDR3 spells CASSLSQMLSGNTIYF. The CDR3 nucleotides read TGTGCCAGCAGCTTAAGTCAGATGCTTTCTGGAAACACCATATATTTT.

V usage is TRBV6-5 and J usage is TRBJ1-2; D is possibly TRBD1 (5 bases). The CDR3 is 14 amino acids. Germline assignment: CDR1 MNHEY and CDR2 SVGAGI. Trimming left V 0 bases short and J 3 bases short, with 8 bases between. CDR3 protein: CASSYSTGDYGYTF. The CDR3 nucleotides are TGTGCCAGCAGTTACTCGACGGGGGACTATGGCTACACCTTC.

The chain joins TRBV6-1 to TRBJ2-7, with a possible D match to TRBD1 (5 bases). CDR3 length: 14 residues. The germline V and J ends were trimmed by 4 bases and 4 bases, with 14 bases remaining between them. Germline V gene lookup returns CDR1 MNHNS and CDR2 SASEGT. Here the CDR3 DNA reads TGTGCCAGCAGTGGGCAGAGCAAGGGGTACGAGCAGTACTTC. This gives the protein CASSGQSKGYEQYF.

The CDR3: CASSPEAGLHGYTF. The CDR3 bases are TGTGCCAGCAGCCCAGAAGCGGGCTTGCATGGCTACACCTTC. The rearrangement links TRBV7-8 to TRBJ1-2; D not resolved. The germline V and J ends were trimmed by 5 bases and 6 bases, with 16 bases remaining between them. Germline CDR1 SGHVS, CDR2 FQNEAQ. This CDR3 has 14 amino acids.

CDR3 DNA sequence: TGTGCCAGTAGTCCGGGACAGGGGGCTTTAGGTGGCAATCAGCCCCAGCATTTT. Translation gives CASSPGQGALGGNQPQHF. This chain links TRBV19 with TRBJ1-5; 12 nucleotides line up with TRBD1. This CDR3 region has 18 residues. Per the germline V gene, CDR1 is LNHDA and CDR2 is SQIVND (reference sequence). V was clipped by 5 bases and J by 2 bases; unmatched bases: 10.

This sequence joins TRBV7-9 and TRBJ2-7; D gene ambiguous. This CDR3 contains 12 residues. Germline V CDR1 and CDR2: SEHNR, FQNEAQ (reference sequence). The V end was cut by 2 bases, the J end by 6 bases, with 8 bases between. CDR3 protein: CASSLSTAEQYF. DNA for the CDR3: TGTGCCAGCAGCTTATCTACGGCCGAGCAGTACTTC.

This rearrangement joins TRBV30 to TRBJ1-1; 7 bases line up with TRBD1. Germline V CDR1 and CDR2: GTSNPN, SVGIG (reference sequence). The CDR3 sequence is 12 residues long. The trim removed 4 bases at V and 4 bases at J, leaving 3 bases unmatched. CDR3 sequence (DNA): TGTGCCTGGAAGACAGGGACCACTGAAGCTTTCTTT. This sequence encodes CAWKTGTTEAFF.